These 10 T cell receptor beta chains were all obtained from the same sample, sequenced in a study of T-cell reconstitution after alpha-beta-depleted transplantation in children. Preparation of the TCRbeta library involved a method that used unique molecular identifiers. Each CDR3 protein is one row after TCRdb ran MiXCR on the PCR reads. The profile shows roughly 240,000 distinct CDR3 sequences, roughly 8% of them singletons. The sample here was PBMCs, mostly from graft donor cells, taken 180 days after TCRalphabeta/CD19-depleted stem cell transplant. All receptors derive from a male patient between 5 and 17 years old who had a stem cell transplant for acute lymphoblastic leukemia, so the T cells may come from the graft donor.

This clonotype has ten or more counts. The chain couples TRBV28 to TRBJ2-3; possible D gene TRBD1, 6 bases. Trimming removed 6 bases at V and 5 bases at J, with 24 bases between. The CDR3 runs 17 residues. Germline V lookup: CDR1 MDHEN, CDR2 SYDVKM. CDR3 region: CASSPFRDNSLRDTQYF. The CDR3, as DNA: TGTGCCAGCAGCCCCTTCCGGGACAATTCTTTGCGAGATACGCAGTATTTT.

This clonotype was recorded many times. The V call is TRBV29-1, the J call TRBJ2-1; 11 positions agree with TRBD2. This CDR3 region has 13 residues. Germline V gene data show CDR1 as SQVTM and CDR2 as ANQGSEA. The V segment lost 8 bases and the J segment 5 bases; nucleotides outside the gene matches: 5. CDR3 residues: CSLSGREHNEQFF. As DNA, the CDR3 is TGCAGCCTTAGCGGGAGGGAGCACAATGAGCAGTTCTTC.

As concerns this clonotype: This may be a read error, as it is one base from a much larger clone. The genes are TRBV19 and TRBJ2-7; 7 bases agree with TRBD1. Per the germline V gene, CDR1 is LNHDA and CDR2 is SQIVND (reference sequence). The CDR3 is made up of 13 amino acids. The CDR3 region has the DNA TGTGCCAGTACCCCCGGGACAGCTTACGACCAGTACTTC. Residues: CASTPGTAYDQYF.

This clonotype was recorded at least ten times. The V gene is TRBV3-1, the J gene TRBJ1-2, with D unresolved. CDR1 and CDR2 (germline): LGHDT, YNNKEL (reference sequence). The CDR3 has 13 residues. V dropped 4 bases and J dropped 6 bases, with 12 bases sitting between them. The CDR3 DNA follows: TGTGCCAGCAGCCTCAACTCAGGAAATGGCTACACCTTC. This encodes CASSLNSGNGYTF.

The rearrangement joins TRBV20-1 to TRBJ2-7; 7 bases map to TRBD2. The CDR3 sequence is 13 residues long. Trimming took 6 bases from V and 7 from J; bases not matched to a gene: 12. Germline V gives CDR1 DFQATT, CDR2 SNEGSKA (reference sequence). The CDR3 region is CSAGLVLLREQYF. The CDR3 DNA reads as TGCAGTGCCGGACTAGTTCTACTAAGGGAGCAGTACTTC.

The table lists this clonotype with many counts. The chain combines TRBV7-6 with TRBJ2-3, with D perhaps TRBD2 (5 bases). There are 16 residues in the CDR3. Germline CDR1 reads SGHVS; CDR2 reads FNYEAQ. Trimming removed 1 base at V and 6 bases at J, with 17 bases between. The CDR3 DNA reads TGTGCCAGCAGCTTAGGGACTTCGGTAAAAGGGGATACGCAGTATTTT. Its protein is CASSLGTSVKGDTQYF.

This clonotype was seen repeatedly, ten times or more. For the CDR3, the DNA is TGTGCCAGCAGCCAAGGGGGACAGATCCACAATCAGCCCCAGCATTTT. This codes for CASSQGGQIHNQPQHF. The V call is TRBV3-1, the J call TRBJ1-5; 7 bases are shared with TRBD1. The CDR3 is made up of 16 amino acids. The V gene's germline CDR1 is LGHDT and CDR2 YNNKEL (reference sequence). With 1 base clipped from V and 3 bases from J, the junction kept 6 bases outside the gene matches. The full variable domain, in which reference TRBV3-1 and TRBJ1-5 provide the parts outside the CDR3, is DTAVSQTPKYLVTQMGNDKSIKCEQNLGHDTMYWYKQDSKKFLKIMFSYNNKELIINETVPNRFSPKSPDKAHLNLHINSLELGDSAVYFCASSQGGQIHNQPQHFGDGTRLSIL.

This clonotype was observed at least ten times. The chain is built from TRBV20-1 and TRBJ2-1; D is unresolved. Looked up from germline, CDR1 is DFQATT and CDR2 is SNEGSKA (reference sequence). Trimming cost V 3 bases and J 4 bases, with 7 bases left between them. The CDR3 contains 12 residues. The CDR3 reads CSASRSYNEQFF. The CDR3 DNA reads TGCAGTGCTAGCCGGTCTTACAATGAGCAGTTCTTC.

This clonotype has at least ten counts. The rearrangement uses TRBV12-3 or TRBV12-4 and TRBJ1-5; D is possibly TRBD1 (6 bases). Deletions cut 7 bases from V and 1 base from J, with 11 bases between. This CDR3 region has 14 residues. Here the CDR3 reads CASTPDSSNQPQHF. The CDR3 nucleotides are TGTGCCAGCACCCCGGACAGCAGCAATCAGCCCCAGCATTTT.

This clonotype was found many times. The chain recombines TRBV5-6 with TRBJ2-3; 11 nucleotides agree with TRBD2. After removal of 6 bases from V and 5 bases from J, the junction contained 8 bases not matched to a gene. Germline-derived CDR1 and CDR2 are SGHDT and YYEEEE. The CDR3 contains 15 residues. The CDR3 spells CASIHSGRAKDTQYF. As DNA, the CDR3 is TGTGCCAGCATCCATAGCGGGAGGGCCAAAGATACGCAGTATTTT.